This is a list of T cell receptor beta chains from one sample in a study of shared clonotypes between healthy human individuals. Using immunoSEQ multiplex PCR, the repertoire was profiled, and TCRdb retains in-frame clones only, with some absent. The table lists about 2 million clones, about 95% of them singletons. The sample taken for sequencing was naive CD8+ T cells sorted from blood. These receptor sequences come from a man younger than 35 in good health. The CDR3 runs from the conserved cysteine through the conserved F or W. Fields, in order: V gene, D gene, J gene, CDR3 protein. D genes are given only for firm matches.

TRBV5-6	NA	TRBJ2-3	CASSFSVGADTQYF
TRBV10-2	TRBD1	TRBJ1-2	CASSDSGGDGYTF
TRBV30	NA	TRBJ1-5	CAWRRVQPQHF
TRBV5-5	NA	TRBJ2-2	CASSSDRHPNTGELFF
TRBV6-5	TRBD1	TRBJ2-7	CASRQGAIYEQYF
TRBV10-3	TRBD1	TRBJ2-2	CATGTVNTGELFF
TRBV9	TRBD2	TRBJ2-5	CASSVGSSGWETQYF
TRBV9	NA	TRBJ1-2	CASSGTGFPFEYYGYTF
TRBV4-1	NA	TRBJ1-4	CASSHNLDEKLFF
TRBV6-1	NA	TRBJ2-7	CASSELKGVLDRPTYEQYF
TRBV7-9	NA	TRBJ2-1	CASSLVYLGGGTYNEQFF
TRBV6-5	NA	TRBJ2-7	CASSSGVGYEQYF
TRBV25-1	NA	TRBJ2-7	CASSEYGDPYEQYF
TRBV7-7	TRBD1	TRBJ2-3	CASSFGQASTDTQYF
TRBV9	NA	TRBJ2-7	CASSVGGNSYEQYF
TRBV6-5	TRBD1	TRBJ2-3	CASSYLTGGDTQYF
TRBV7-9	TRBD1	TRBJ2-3	CASSSGTALEQYF
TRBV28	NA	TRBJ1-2	CASSPIDYAQGSEGYTF
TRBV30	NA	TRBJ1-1	CAWGRNTEAFF
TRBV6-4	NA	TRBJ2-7	CASSDGVGEQYF
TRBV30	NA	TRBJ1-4	CAWSSWGPNEKLFF
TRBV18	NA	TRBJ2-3	CASSPRTLSADTQYF
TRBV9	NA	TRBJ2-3	CASSGGPDTQYF
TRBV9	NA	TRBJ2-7	CASSVGGSEQYF
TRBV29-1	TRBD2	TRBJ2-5	CSVETSAGASGSPQETQYF
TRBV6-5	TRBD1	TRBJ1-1	CASSSGTGGPEAFF
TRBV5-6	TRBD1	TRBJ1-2	CASSFLTGVGGYTF
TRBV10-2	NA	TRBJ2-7	CASKLAPAYEQYF
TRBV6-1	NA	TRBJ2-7	CASSEGELYEQYF
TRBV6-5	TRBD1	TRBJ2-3	CASSSLGQGTDTQYF
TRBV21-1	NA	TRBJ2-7	CASSNGQYF
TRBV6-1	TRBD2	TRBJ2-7	CASSERGLARHAINYEQYF
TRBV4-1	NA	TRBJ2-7	CASSQVAFSYEQYF
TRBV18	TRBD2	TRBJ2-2	CASSPLAGVGNGELFF
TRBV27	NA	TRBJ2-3	CASSFYSSATDTQYF
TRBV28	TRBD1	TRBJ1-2	CASSLRDRGLYGYGYTF
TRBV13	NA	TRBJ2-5	CASSLKRTQETQYF
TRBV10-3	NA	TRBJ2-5	CAISTDSQETQYF
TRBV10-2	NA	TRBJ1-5	CASSESLGTAAKWPQHF
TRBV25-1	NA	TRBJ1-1	CASSFYTEAFF
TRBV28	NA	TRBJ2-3	CASSLRESTDTQYF
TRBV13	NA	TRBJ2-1	CASSSSPGGDEQFF
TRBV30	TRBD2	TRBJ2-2	CAWSVPSGTGELFF
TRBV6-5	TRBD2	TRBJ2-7	CASSYSSSGRAYEQYF
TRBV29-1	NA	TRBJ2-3	CSVEGLSSTDTQYF
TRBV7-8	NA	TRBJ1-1	CASTPWAGEGTEAFF
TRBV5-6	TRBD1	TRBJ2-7	CASSLGQHYEQYF
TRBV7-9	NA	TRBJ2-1	CASRLGPVAEQFF
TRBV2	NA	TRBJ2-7	CASPHPRRDSAYEQYF
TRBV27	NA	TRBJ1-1	CASSYGGVNTEAFF
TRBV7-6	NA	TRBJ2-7	CASSPTTGPTSYEQYF
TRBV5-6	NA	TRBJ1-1	CASSAVGAGNTEAFF